The 5 T cell receptor beta chains presented below share a single source sample, sequenced in a study of T-cell reconstitution after alpha-beta-depleted transplantation in children. Preparation of the TCRbeta library was carried out with unique molecular identifiers. TCRdb passed the PCR reads through MiXCR, listing each CDR3 protein once. This sample has about 290,000 distinct CDR3 sequences, with around 9.1% found just once. Material: PBMCs, obtained before TCRalphabeta/CD19-depleted stem cell transplant. The receptors come from a boy under three years old with acute myeloid leukemia, due to receive a stem cell transplant.

This clonotype was recorded many times. V gene TRBV5-1 combines with J gene TRBJ1-6; D remains ambiguous. The V end was cut by 4 bases, the J end by 3 bases, with 5 bases between. The CDR3 covers 13 residues. CDR1 is SGHRS, CDR2 YFSETQ, per germline. This CDR3 reads CASSQIYNSPLHF. The CDR3 DNA sequence: TGCGCCAGCAGCCAGATCTATAATTCACCCCTCCACTTT.

This chain uses TRBV10-3 with TRBJ2-1; the D is unclear. V lost 1 base to trimming and J lost 0 bases, with 7 bases between them. This CDR3 contains 15 residues. The germline V gene encodes CDR1 ENHRY and CDR2 SYGVKD. The CDR3: CAISEWQSSYNEQFF. For the CDR3, the DNA is TGTGCCATCAGTGAGTGGCAGAGCTCCTACAATGAGCAGTTCTTC.

This clonotype was seen at least ten times. The chain carries TRBV2 and TRBJ2-7, with D possibly matching TRBD1 (6 bases). V lost 5 bases and J lost 5, with 13 bases in between. Looked up from germline, CDR1 is SNHLY and CDR2 is FYNNEI. The CDR3 sequence is 13 residues long. The CDR3 here is CASSQNRVNEQYF. CDR3 sequence (DNA): TGTGCCAGCAGTCAAAACAGGGTGAACGAGCAGTACTTC.

This clonotype was counted only a few times. The chain has TRBV30 and TRBJ1-5; D is undetermined. The V gene's germline CDR1 is GTSNPN and CDR2 SVGIG (reference sequence). The CDR3 sequence is 13 residues long. Trimming left V 0 bases short and J 3 bases short, with 6 bases between. The DNA for the CDR3 is TGTGCCTGGAGTGTTGCAAACAATCAGCCCCAGCATTTT. It encodes CAWSVANNQPQHF.

The table lists this clonotype with many counts. The J gene is TRBJ2-3, the V gene TRBV24-1; D uncertain. V was pared by 6 bases and J by 3 bases, with 15 bases between. CDR1 is KGHDR, CDR2 SFDVKD, per germline. The CDR3 runs 15 residues. As DNA, the CDR3 is TGTGCCACCAGTACGGTGGGAAGGGCTACAGATACGCAGTATTTT. Protein product: CATSTVGRATDTQYF.